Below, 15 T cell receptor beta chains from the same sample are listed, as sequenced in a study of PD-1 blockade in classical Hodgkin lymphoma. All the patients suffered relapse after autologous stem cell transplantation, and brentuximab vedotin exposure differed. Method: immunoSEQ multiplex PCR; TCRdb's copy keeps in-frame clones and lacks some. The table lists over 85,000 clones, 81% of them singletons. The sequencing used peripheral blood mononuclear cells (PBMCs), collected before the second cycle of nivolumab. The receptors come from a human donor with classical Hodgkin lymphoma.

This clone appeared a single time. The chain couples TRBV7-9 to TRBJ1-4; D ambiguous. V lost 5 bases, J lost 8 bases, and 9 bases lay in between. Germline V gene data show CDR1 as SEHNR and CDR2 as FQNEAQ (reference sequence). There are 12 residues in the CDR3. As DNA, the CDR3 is TGTGCCAGCAGCAATATGCTGGAAAAACTGTTTTTT. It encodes CASSNMLEKLFF.

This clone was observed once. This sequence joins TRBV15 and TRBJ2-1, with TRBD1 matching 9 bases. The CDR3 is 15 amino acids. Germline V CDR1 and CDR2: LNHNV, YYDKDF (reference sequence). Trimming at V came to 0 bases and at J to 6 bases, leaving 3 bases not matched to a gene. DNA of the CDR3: TGTGCCACCAGCAGAGATCCGGGACAGGGCAATGAGCAGTTCTTC. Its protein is CATSRDPGQGNEQFF.

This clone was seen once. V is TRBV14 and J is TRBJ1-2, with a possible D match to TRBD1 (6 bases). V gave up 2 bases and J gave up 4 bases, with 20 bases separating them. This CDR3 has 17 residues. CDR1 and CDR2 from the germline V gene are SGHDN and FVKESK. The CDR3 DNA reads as TGTGCCAGCAGCCAATTACAGGGTATCGCTTCTGGCTATGGCTACACCTTC. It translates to CASSQLQGIASGYGYTF.

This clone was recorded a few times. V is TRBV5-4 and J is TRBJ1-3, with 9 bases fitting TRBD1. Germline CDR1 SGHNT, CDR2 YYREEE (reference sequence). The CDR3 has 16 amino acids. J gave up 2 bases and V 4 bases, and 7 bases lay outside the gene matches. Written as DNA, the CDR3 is TGTGCCAGCAGCATAGGACAGGGGAGCCCTGGAAACACCATATATTTT. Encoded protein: CASSIGQGSPGNTIYF.

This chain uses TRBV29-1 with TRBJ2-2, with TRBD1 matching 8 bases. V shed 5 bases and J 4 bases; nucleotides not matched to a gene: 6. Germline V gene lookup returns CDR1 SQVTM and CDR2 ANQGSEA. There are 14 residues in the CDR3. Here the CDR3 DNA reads TGCAGCGTTCAAGGGACAGGCCCCACCGGGGAGCTGTTTTTT. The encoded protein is CSVQGTGPTGELFF.

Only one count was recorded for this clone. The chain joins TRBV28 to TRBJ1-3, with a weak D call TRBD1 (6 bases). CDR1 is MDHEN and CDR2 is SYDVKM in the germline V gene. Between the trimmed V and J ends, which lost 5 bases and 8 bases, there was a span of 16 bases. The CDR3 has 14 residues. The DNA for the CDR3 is TGTGCCAGCAGTCGGGGGTGGGGGCAAGACACCATATATTTT. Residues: CASSRGWGQDTIYF.

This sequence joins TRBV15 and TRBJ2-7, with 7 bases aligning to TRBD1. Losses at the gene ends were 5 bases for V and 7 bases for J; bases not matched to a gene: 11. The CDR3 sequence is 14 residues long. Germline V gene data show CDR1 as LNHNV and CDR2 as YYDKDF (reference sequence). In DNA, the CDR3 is TGTGCCACCAGCCGGGGACAGATCCTACGGGAGCAGTACTTC. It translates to CATSRGQILREQYF.

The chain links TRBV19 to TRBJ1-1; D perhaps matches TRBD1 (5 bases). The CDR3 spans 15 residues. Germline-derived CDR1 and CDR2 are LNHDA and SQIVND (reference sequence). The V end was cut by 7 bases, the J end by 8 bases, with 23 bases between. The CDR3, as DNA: TGTGCCAGTACCCCCCGGTTGGGTCAGGGACTCGAAGCTTTCTTT. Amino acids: CASTPRLGQGLEAFF. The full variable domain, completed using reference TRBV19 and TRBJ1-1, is DGGITQSPKYLFRKEGQNVTLSCEQNLNHDAMYWYRQDPGQGLRLIYYSQIVNDFQKGDIAEGYSVSREKKESFPLTVTSAQKNPTAFYLCASTPRLGQGLEAFFGQGTRLTVV.

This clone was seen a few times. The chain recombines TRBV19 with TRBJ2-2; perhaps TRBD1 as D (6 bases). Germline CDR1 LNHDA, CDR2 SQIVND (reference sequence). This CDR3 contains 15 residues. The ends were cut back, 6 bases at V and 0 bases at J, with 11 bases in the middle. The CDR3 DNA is TGTGCCAGTAGCTACAGGGACCCGAACACCGGGGAGCTGTTTTTT. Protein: CASSYRDPNTGELFF.

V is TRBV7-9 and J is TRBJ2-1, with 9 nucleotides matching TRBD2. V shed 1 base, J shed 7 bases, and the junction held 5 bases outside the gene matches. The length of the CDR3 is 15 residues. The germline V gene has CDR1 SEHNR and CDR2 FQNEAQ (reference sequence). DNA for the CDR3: TGTGCCAGCAGCTTAGTGGTCAGCGGGAGGAATGAGCAGTTCTTC. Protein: CASSLVVSGRNEQFF. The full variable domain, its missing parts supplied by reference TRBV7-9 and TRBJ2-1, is DTGVSQNPRHKITKRGQNVTFRCDPISEHNRLYWYRQTLGQGPEFLTYFQNEAQLEKSRLLSDRFSAERPKGSFSTLEIQRTEQGDSAMYLCASSLVVSGRNEQFFGPGTRLTVL.

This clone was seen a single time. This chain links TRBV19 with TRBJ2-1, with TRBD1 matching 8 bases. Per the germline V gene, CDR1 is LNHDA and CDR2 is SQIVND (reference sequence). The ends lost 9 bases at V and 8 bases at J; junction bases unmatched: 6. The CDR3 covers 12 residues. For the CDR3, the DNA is TGTGCCAGCAGGGGGCGGCGGGATGAGCAGTTCTTC. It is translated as CASRGRRDEQFF.

CDR3 nucleotide sequence: TGTGCCAGCAGCTTTTATAATTTCGGCGAGCAGTACTTC. It is translated as CASSFYNFGEQYF. The chain links TRBV11-2 to TRBJ2-7; D is undetermined. The length of the CDR3 is 13 residues. V gave up 3 bases and J gave up 6 bases, with 12 bases separating them. Per the germline V gene, CDR1 is SGHAT and CDR2 is FQNNGV.

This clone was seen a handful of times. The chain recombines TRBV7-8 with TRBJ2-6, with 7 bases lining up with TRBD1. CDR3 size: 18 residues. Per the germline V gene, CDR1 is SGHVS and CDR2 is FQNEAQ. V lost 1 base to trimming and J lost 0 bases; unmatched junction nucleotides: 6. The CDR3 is CASSLVPPGGSGANVLTF. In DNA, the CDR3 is TGTGCCAGCAGCTTAGTTCCCCCAGGGGGCTCTGGGGCCAACGTCCTGACTTTC.

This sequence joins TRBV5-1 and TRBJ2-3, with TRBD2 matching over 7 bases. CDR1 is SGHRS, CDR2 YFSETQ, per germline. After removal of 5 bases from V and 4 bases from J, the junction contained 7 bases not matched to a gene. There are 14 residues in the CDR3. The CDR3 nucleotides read TGCGCCAGCAGTCCGGGGAGGGTCGCAGATACGCAGTATTTT. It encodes CASSPGRVADTQYF.

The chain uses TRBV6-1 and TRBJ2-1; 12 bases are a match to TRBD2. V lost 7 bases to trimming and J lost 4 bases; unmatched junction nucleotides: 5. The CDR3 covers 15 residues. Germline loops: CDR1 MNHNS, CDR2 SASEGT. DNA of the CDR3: TGTGCCAGCACCGGACTAGCGGGAACTTACAATGAGCAGTTCTTC. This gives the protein CASTGLAGTYNEQFF.